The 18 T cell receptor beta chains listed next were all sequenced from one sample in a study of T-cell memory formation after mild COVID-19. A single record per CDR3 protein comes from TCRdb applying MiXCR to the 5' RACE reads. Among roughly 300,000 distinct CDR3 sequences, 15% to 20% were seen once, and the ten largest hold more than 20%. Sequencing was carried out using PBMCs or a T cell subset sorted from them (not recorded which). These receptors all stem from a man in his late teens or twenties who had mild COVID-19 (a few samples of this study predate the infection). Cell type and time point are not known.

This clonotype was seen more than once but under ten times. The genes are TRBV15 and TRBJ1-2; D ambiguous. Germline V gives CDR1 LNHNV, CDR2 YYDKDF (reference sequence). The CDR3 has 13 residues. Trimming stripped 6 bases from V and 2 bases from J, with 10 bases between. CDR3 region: CATRGLGNYGYTF. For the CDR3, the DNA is TGTGCCACCAGGGGATTAGGAAACTATGGCTACACCTTC.

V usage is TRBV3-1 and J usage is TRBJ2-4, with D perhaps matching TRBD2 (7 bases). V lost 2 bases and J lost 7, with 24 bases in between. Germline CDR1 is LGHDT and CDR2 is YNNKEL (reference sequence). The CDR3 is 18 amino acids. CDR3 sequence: CASSQSPHGGGLGNIQYF. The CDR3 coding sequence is TGTGCCAGCAGCCAATCCCCCCATGGGGGGGGGCTAGGGAACATTCAGTACTTC.

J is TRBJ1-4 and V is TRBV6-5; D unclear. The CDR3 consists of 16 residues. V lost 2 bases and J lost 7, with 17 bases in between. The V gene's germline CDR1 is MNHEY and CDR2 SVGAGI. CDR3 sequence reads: CASSYVGTRHSEKLFF. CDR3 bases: TGTGCCAGCAGTTACGTGGGAACTAGACACAGTGAAAAACTGTTTTTT.

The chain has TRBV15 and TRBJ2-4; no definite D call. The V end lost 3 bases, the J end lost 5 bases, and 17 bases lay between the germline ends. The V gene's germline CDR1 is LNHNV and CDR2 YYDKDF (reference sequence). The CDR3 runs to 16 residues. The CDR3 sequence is CATSSYSNSLENIQYF. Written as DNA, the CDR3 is TGTGCCACCAGCAGTTATTCGAATAGCCTCGAAAACATTCAGTACTTC.

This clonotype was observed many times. The CDR3, as DNA: TGTGCCAGCAGCCCCCGACAGGGGGGGAGCACCGGGGAGCTGTTTTTT. Protein: CASSPRQGGSTGELFF. The chain combines TRBV7-3 with TRBJ2-2; 9 bases match TRBD1. The CDR3 length is 16 residues. With V trimmed by 5 bases and J by 4 bases, 8 bases remained unmatched. Germline-derived CDR1 and CDR2 are SGHTA and FQGTGA.

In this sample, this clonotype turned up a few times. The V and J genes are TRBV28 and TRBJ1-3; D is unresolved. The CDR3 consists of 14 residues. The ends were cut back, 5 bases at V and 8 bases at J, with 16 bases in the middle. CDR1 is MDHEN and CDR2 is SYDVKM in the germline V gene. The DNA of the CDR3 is TGTGCCAGCAGTCTCCCTTTGTATCCGTACACCATATATTTT. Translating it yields CASSLPLYPYTIYF.

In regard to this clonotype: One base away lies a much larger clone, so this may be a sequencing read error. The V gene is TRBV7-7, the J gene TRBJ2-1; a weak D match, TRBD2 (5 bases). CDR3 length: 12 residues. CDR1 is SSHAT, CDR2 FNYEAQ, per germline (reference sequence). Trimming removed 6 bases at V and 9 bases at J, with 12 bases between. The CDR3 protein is CASSVNGGEQFF. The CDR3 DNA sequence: TGTGCCAGCAGTGTGAACGGAGGTGAGCAGTTCTTC. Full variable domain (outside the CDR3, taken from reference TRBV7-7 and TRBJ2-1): GAGVSQSPRYKVTKRGQDVTLRCDPISSHATLYWYQQALGQGPEFLTYFNYEAQPDKSGLPSDRFSAERPEGSISTLTIQRTEQRDSAMYRCASSVNGGEQFFGPGTRLTVL.

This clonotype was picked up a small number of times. The CDR3 protein is CASSSVRGRQPQHF. The CDR3 DNA sequence: TGTGCCAGCAGTTCAGTTAGGGGTAGACAGCCCCAGCATTTT. The chain uses TRBV28 and TRBJ1-5; a weak D match, TRBD1 (5 bases). The V end lost 4 bases, the J end lost 7 bases, and 14 bases lay between the germline ends. Germline V lookup: CDR1 MDHEN, CDR2 SYDVKM. The CDR3 contains 14 residues.

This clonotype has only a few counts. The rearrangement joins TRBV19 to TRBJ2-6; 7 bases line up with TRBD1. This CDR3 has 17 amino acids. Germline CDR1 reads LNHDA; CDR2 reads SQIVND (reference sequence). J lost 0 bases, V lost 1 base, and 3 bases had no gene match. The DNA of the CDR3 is TGTGCCAGTAGTATAGGTAGGGGGCTCTCTGGGGCCAACGTCCTGACTTTC. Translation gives CASSIGRGLSGANVLTF.

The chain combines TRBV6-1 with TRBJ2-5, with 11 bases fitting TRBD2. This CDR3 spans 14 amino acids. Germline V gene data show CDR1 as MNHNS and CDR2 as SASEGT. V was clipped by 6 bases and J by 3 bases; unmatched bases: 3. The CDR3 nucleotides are TGTGCCAGCAGGGGGGGACTAGCGGAAGAGACCCAGTACTTC. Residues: CASRGGLAEETQYF.

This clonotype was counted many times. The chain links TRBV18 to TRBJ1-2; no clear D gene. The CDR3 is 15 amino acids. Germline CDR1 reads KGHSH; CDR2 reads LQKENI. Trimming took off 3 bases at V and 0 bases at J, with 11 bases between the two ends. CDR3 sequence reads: CASSPGNGANYGYTF. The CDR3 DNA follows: TGTGCCAGCTCACCTGGTAACGGAGCTAACTATGGCTACACCTTC. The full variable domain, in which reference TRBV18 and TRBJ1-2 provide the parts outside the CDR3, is NAGVMQNPRHLVRRRGQEARLRCSPMKGHSHVYWYRQLPEEGLKFMVYLQKENIIDESGMPKERFSAEFPKEGPSILRIQQVVRGDSAAYFCASSPGNGANYGYTFGSGTRLTVV.

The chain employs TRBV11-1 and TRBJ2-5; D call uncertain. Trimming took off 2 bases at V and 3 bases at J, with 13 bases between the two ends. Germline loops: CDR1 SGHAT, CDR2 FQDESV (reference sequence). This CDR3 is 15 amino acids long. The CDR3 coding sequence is TGTGCCAGCAGCTTAAACTGGACCCCAGAAGAGACCCAGTACTTC. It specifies CASSLNWTPEETQYF. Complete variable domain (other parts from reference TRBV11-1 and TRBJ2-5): EAEVAQSPRYKITEKSQAVAFWCDPISGHATLYWYRQILGQGPELLVQFQDESVVDDSQLPKDRFSAERLKGVDSTLKIQPAELGDSAMYLCASSLNWTPEETQYFGPGTRLLVL.

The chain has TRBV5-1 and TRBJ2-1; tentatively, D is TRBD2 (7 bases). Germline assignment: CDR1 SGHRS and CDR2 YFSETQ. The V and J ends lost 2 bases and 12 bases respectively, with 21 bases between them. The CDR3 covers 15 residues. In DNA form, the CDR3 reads TGCGCCAGCAGCTTCGGACAGACTAGCCCTGCTAGGCAGTTCTTC. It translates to CASSFGQTSPARQFF.

This CDR3 reads CASSPPGQGKETQYF. The CDR3 DNA is TGTGCCAGCAGCCCCCCGGGACAGGGAAAAGAGACCCAGTACTTC. The chain joins TRBV4-2 to TRBJ2-5; 9 nucleotides align to TRBD1. Trimming at V came to 4 bases and at J to 3 bases, leaving 6 bases not matched to a gene. Germline loops: CDR1 LGHNA, CDR2 YNFKEQ. This CDR3 comprises 15 residues.

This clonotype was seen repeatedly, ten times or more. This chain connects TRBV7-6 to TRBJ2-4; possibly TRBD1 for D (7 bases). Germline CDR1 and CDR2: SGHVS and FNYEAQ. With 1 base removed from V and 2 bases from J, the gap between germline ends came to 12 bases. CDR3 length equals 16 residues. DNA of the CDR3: TGTGCCAGCAGCTTAGAGCCAGGGGGGACCAAAAACATTCAGTACTTC. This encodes CASSLEPGGTKNIQYF.

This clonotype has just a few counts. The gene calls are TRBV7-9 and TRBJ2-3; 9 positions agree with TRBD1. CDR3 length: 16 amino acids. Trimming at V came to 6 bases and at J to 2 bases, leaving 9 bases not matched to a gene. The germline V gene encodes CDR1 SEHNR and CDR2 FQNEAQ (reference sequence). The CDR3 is CASRYQQGAFTDTQYF. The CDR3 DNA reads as TGTGCCAGCAGGTACCAACAGGGGGCCTTCACAGATACGCAGTATTTT.

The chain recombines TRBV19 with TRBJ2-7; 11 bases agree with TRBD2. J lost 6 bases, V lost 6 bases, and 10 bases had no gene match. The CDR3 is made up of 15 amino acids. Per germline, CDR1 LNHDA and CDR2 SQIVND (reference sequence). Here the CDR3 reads CASSPLAGGTSEQYF. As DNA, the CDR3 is TGTGCCAGTAGCCCGCTAGCGGGGGGCACCTCCGAGCAGTACTTC.

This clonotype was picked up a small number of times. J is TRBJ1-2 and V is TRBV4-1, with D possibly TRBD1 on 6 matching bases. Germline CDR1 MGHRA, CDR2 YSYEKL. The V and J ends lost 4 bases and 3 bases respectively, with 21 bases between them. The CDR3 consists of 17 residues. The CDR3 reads CASSRTTREGDHYGYTF. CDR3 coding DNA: TGCGCCAGCAGCCGCACTACGAGGGAGGGGGATCACTATGGCTACACCTTC.